Each of the 22 T cell receptor beta chains below was sequenced from the same sample in a study of shared clonotypes between healthy human individuals. Data came from immunoSEQ multiplex PCR; TCRdb stores just in-frame clones and leaves some out. This table has some 2,100,000 clones, almost 96% appearing once. Material: naive CD4+ T cells sorted from blood. The sample's subset: CD45RA+ positively selected. These receptors were taken from a man aged 18 to 29 in good health.

This chain joins TRBV6-5 and TRBJ1-5, with TRBD1 identical over 8 bases. This CDR3 contains 15 residues. V shed 4 bases and J 3 bases; nucleotides not matched to a gene: 5. Germline V CDR1 and CDR2: MNHEY, SVGAGI. The CDR3 DNA is TGTGCCAGCAGTTCGGGACAGGTCGCCAATCAGCCCCAGCATTTT. Amino acids: CASSSGQVANQPQHF.

The rearrangement joins TRBV7-2 to TRBJ2-3, with D tentatively TRBD1 or TRBD2 (5 bases each). The CDR3 has 13 residues. The V gene lost 4 bases and the J gene lost 8 bases, with 13 bases spanning the gap. Germline lookup yields CDR1 SGHTA and CDR2 FQGNSA. This CDR3 reads CASSSSTRGTQYF. The CDR3 nucleotides are TGTGCCAGCAGCTCCAGCACGAGGGGTACGCAGTATTTT.

This clone was counted once. This chain uses TRBV30 with TRBJ1-4; 8 bases line up with TRBD1. Looked up from germline, CDR1 is GTSNPN and CDR2 is SVGIG (reference sequence). V shed 7 bases and J 4 bases; nucleotides not matched to a gene: 5. CDR3 length: 13 residues. The CDR3 DNA reads as TGTGCCTCCGCAGGGGGCGTTAATGAAAAACTGTTTTTT. Encoded protein: CASAGGVNEKLFF.

This clone was found once. The sample has other DNA sequences that encode this CDR3 too. The CDR3 loop is CASSPLTGELFF. The CDR3 bases are TGCGCCAGCAGCCCCCTGACCGGGGAGCTGTTTTTT. The V gene is TRBV5-1, the J gene TRBJ2-2; D uncertain. CDR3 length: 12 residues. Trimming took 4 bases from V and 5 from J, leaving 6 bases between them. Looked up from germline, CDR1 is SGHRS and CDR2 is YFSETQ. The complete variable domain, with remaining parts taken from reference TRBV5-1 and TRBJ2-2, reads KAGVTQTPRYLIKTRGQQVTLSCSPISGHRSVSWYQQTPGQGLQFLFEYFSETQRNKGNFPGRFSGRQFSNSRSEMNVSTLELGDSALYLCASSPLTGELFFGEGSRLTVL.

The chain recombines TRBV19 with TRBJ2-7; the match to TRBD1 covers 7 bases. Germline trimming cut 6 bases from V and 3 bases from J; bases unmatched to any gene: 11. This CDR3 comprises 15 residues. From germline, CDR1 is LNHDA and CDR2 SQIVND (reference sequence). The CDR3: CASSRTGAPDYEQYF. The DNA of the CDR3 is TGTGCCAGTAGCAGAACAGGGGCGCCAGACTACGAGCAGTACTTC.

This clone was recorded once. The chain links TRBV28 to TRBJ2-1, with D tentatively TRBD1 (6 bases). The CDR3 has 12 residues. Between the trimmed V and J ends, which lost 5 bases and 7 bases, there was a span of 9 bases. The V gene's germline CDR1 is MDHEN and CDR2 SYDVKM. The CDR3 spells CASSTGWNEQFF. The CDR3 nucleotides read TGTGCCAGCAGTACAGGGTGGAATGAGCAGTTCTTC. Full variable domain (remainder filled in from reference TRBV28 and TRBJ2-1): DVKVTQSSRYLVKRTGEKVFLECVQDMDHENMFWYRQDPGLGLRLIYFSYDVKMKEKGDIPEGYSVSREKKERFSLILESASTNQTSMYLCASSTGWNEQFFGPGTRLTVL.

Concerning this clone itself: At the DNA level, this CDR3 is encoded by other sequences in the same sample as well. This chain links TRBV9 with TRBJ2-5; D unclear. V was trimmed by 0 bases and J by 4 bases, leaving 7 bases between them. This CDR3 spans 13 amino acids. The germline CDR1 and CDR2 sequences are SGDLS and YYNGEE. CDR3 loop: CASSVGVGETQYF. The CDR3 DNA sequence: TGTGCCAGCAGCGTAGGAGTGGGAGAGACCCAGTACTTC.

The chain couples TRBV7-6 to TRBJ1-6; the D is unclear. The germline gives CDR1 SGHVS, CDR2 FNYEAQ. The CDR3 loop spans 15 amino acids. The ends were cut back, 1 base at V and 7 bases at J, with 11 bases in the middle. For the CDR3, the DNA is TGTGCCAGCAGCTTAGTTAACCTCTTGAATTCACCCCTCCACTTT. Protein product: CASSLVNLLNSPLHF.

The chain has TRBV28 and TRBJ2-6, with a weak D call TRBD2 (5 bases). The germline V gene encodes CDR1 MDHEN and CDR2 SYDVKM. The CDR3 is 15 residues long. V lost 2 bases to trimming and J lost 9 bases, with 14 bases between them. In DNA, the CDR3 is TGTGCCAGCAGTTTAACCCGAGTCACTAGCAACGTCCTGACTTTC. Its protein product is CASSLTRVTSNVLTF.

A note on this clone: Within the sample, other DNA sequences also encode this same CDR3. This sequence joins TRBV5-4 and TRBJ2-3, with a tentative D call TRBD2 (6 bases). Trimming removed 3 bases from V and 4 bases from J, with 12 bases in between. This CDR3 has 14 residues. CDR1 and CDR2 from the germline V gene are SGHNT and YYREEE (reference sequence). CDR3 in DNA: TGTGCCAGCAGCTCCGGAGGGTCGGCAGATACGCAGTATTTT. It yields the protein CASSSGGSADTQYF.

The gene calls are TRBV7-2 and TRBJ2-7; 8 bases fit TRBD2. The CDR3 contains 15 residues. Germline V gene sequence: CDR1 SGHTA, CDR2 FQGNSA. V trimming: 7 bases; J trimming: 4 bases; junction bases outside the gene matches: 12. For the CDR3, the DNA is TGTGCCAGCACCCCCGGGGGCGGGGGGTATTACGAGCAGTACTTC. Translating gives CASTPGGGGYYEQYF.

The gene calls are TRBV9 and TRBJ1-5, with 10 bases identical to TRBD1. Germline CDR1 SGDLS, CDR2 YYNGEE. V lost 3 bases, J lost 1 base, and 1 base stayed unmatched. This CDR3 has 15 amino acids. The CDR3 nucleotides read TGTGCCAGCAGCGCGGGACAGGGGAGCAATCAGCCCCAGCATTTT. As protein: CASSAGQGSNQPQHF.

This clone was counted a few times. The V gene is TRBV30, the J gene TRBJ1-5; D is uncertain. V lost 3 bases and J 7 bases, leaving 16 bases between the germline ends. The CDR3 spans 14 residues. Germline values: CDR1 GTSNPN, CDR2 SVGIG (reference sequence). The CDR3 spells CAWSPKRAEQPQHF. In DNA form, the CDR3 reads TGTGCCTGGAGCCCTAAGAGGGCGGAGCAGCCCCAGCATTTT.

This chain uses TRBV7-9 with TRBJ2-1; 7 nucleotides align to TRBD2. Unmatched junction bases numbered 10, after V lost 4 bases and J lost 7 bases. CDR1 SEHNR and CDR2 FQNEAQ come from the germline V gene (reference sequence). The CDR3 spans 15 residues. CDR3 coding DNA: TGTGCCAGCAGCTCCGTGGGCGGGAGTAGGAATGAGCAGTTCTTC. Translated, it gives CASSSVGGSRNEQFF.

In its sample, this clone was seen once. This chain connects TRBV6-6 to TRBJ1-2; perhaps TRBD1 as D (5 bases). V was clipped by 2 bases and J by 7 bases, with 11 bases between them. Germline-derived CDR1 and CDR2 are MNHNY and SVGAGI (reference sequence). This CDR3 comprises 13 residues. This CDR3 reads CASSYEVRGGYTF. The CDR3 bases are TGTGCCAGCAGTTACGAAGTGAGGGGTGGCTACACCTTC.

With respect to this clone: This sample also contains other DNA sequences that code for the same CDR3. The chain links TRBV30 to TRBJ1-6; D may be TRBD1 (6 bases). Germline CDR1 GTSNPN, CDR2 SVGIG (reference sequence). With 0 bases removed from V and 1 base from J, the gap between germline ends came to 7 bases. The CDR3 loop spans 15 amino acids. This chain's CDR3 is CAWSVQGSYNSPLHF. In nucleotides, the CDR3 is TGTGCCTGGAGTGTGCAGGGGTCCTATAATTCACCCCTCCACTTT.

The chain employs TRBV2 and TRBJ2-1, with D perhaps TRBD2 (7 bases). This CDR3 has 17 residues. Germline values: CDR1 SNHLY, CDR2 FYNNEI. Trimming pared 6 bases from V and 5 bases from J, leaving 23 bases between. CDR3 DNA sequence: TGTGCCAGCAGACCCCCTGGGGGCGGGAGAGGGAACAATGAGCAGTTCTTC. Translated: CASRPPGGGRGNNEQFF.

Worth noting for this clone: Other DNA variants within this sample encode the same CDR3. J is TRBJ2-5 and V is TRBV30, with D possibly being TRBD2 (5 bases). CDR3 length equals 11 residues. The ends were cut back, 5 bases at V and 5 bases at J, with 9 bases in the middle. Germline CDR1 reads GTSNPN; CDR2 reads SVGIG (reference sequence). CDR3 sequence (DNA): TGTGCCTGGGGACTTGGGGAGACCCAGTACTTC. It encodes CAWGLGETQYF. The full variable domain, with the rest looked up from reference TRBV30 and TRBJ2-5, is SQTIHQWPATLVQPVGSPLSLECTVEGTSNPNLYWYRQAAGRGLQLLFYSVGIGQISSEVPQNLSASRPQDRQFILSSKKLLLSDSGFYLCAWGLGETQYFGPGTRLLVL.

The V call is TRBV5-1, the J call TRBJ1-2; 7 positions agree with TRBD1. The CDR3 is 15 residues long. CDR1 SGHRS and CDR2 YFSETQ come from the germline V gene. The V and J ends lost 1 base and 6 bases, in that order; junction bases with no gene match: 9. The CDR3: CASSLTGQDIDGYTF. In DNA, the CDR3 is TGCGCCAGCAGCTTGACCGGACAGGATATCGATGGCTACACCTTC.

The chain couples TRBV28 to TRBJ2-7; D is ambiguous. Germline-derived CDR1 and CDR2 are MDHEN and SYDVKM. The CDR3 is 13 residues long. V lost 6 bases and J 3 bases, leaving 12 bases between the germline ends. This chain's CDR3 is CASRDPGGYEQYF. CDR3 bases: TGTGCCAGCAGGGACCCCGGTGGCTACGAGCAGTACTTC.

This clone came up once. The chain combines TRBV30 with TRBJ1-6, with D perhaps TRBD1 (5 bases). This CDR3 contains 13 residues. Germline loops: CDR1 GTSNPN, CDR2 SVGIG (reference sequence). V was trimmed by 0 bases and J by 13 bases, leaving 13 bases between them. The CDR3 DNA sequence: TGTGCCTGGAGTGTCGGGACCGGCGCTCCCCTCCACTTT. It yields the protein CAWSVGTGAPLHF.

About this clone: The sample holds other DNA sequences that translate to the same CDR3. The chain has TRBV9 and TRBJ2-2; the D gene is possibly TRBD2 (5 bases). The CDR3 length is 15 residues. The V gene lost 1 base and the J gene lost 1 base, with 8 bases spanning the gap. Looked up from germline, CDR1 is SGDLS and CDR2 is YYNGEE. The CDR3 protein is CASSVRSGNTGELFF. As DNA, the CDR3 is TGTGCCAGCAGCGTAAGGAGCGGGAACACCGGGGAGCTGTTTTTT.